This TCR beta chain was documented in a study of T-cell memory formation after mild COVID-19. The 5'RACE method, run with constant-segment primers, produced TCR alpha and TCR beta cDNA libraries (carrying sample barcodes and UMIs). TCRdb redid the calling of the 5' RACE reads with MiXCR, one entry per CDR3 protein. The sample records about 320,000 distinct CDR3 sequences, approximately 15% being singletons. Germline V CDR1 and CDR2: LGHNA, YSLEER. Trimming cost V 0 bases and J 10 bases, with 10 bases left between them. The CDR3 covers 14 residues. Study results and limitations: While clones contracting from day 15 to 85 were balanced between CD4 and CD8, later expanders leaned CD4+. CM and EM subsets held most contracting CD4+ clones; EMRA held CD8+ ones. Whether day 37 second-wave clones are SARS-CoV-2-specific was not confirmed.

As concerns this clonotype: As yet, its antigen is unknown.

The rearrangement uses TRBV4-3 and TRBJ1-6, with D possibly matching TRBD1 (6 bases). The receptor was isolated from a man in his late teens or twenties who had mild COVID-19 (a few samples of this study predate the infection). Cell type and time point are not known. Material: PBMCs or a T cell subset sorted from them (not recorded which). DNA for the CDR3: TGCGCCAGCAGCCAAGAACAGGGAGGGTCACCCCTCCACTTT. Translating gives CASSQEQGGSPLHF.